This TCR beta chain was captured in a study of cytomegalovirus exposure and HLA in healthy donors. Notes on the study in general: In a later analysis, TCR beta V- and J-gene trimming showed a link to a missense DCLRE1C variant.

The donors, nominally healthy at sampling, likely had unrecorded immune exposures. The V end was cut by 0 bases, the J end by 4 bases, with 12 bases between. This CDR3 region has 15 residues. Germline V gives CDR1 MNHEY, CDR2 SVGAGI. Remarks on this clone: Its antigen is unknown.

PCR amplification relied on 60 Vbeta primers (plus 13 Jbeta primers). The repertoire was sequenced with immunoSEQ multiplex PCR; TCRdb's copy has only in-frame clones and lacks some. This table holds 150,000 to 200,000 clones, around 83% found once. The sample consisted of PBMCs. The receptor was derived from a young man in good health and CMV-seropositive. This chain uses TRBV6-5 with TRBJ1-1; maybe TRBD1 (5 bases). Here the CDR3 reads CASSYSKVGGTEAFF. For the CDR3, the DNA is TGTGCCAGCAGTTACTCGAAGGTCGGGGGCACTGAAGCTTTCTTT.